A single sample gave rise to the 17 T cell receptor beta chains below, sequenced in a study of blood T cell repertoires in COVID-19. TCRdb's copy holds only in-frame clones and misses some; the assay was immunoSEQ multiplex PCR. This sample has some 200,000 clones, with roughly 86% found just once. Material for sequencing was peripheral blood. The receptors shown here come from a man between 65 and 85 years old with acute or convalescent COVID-19.

The rearrangement uses TRBV5-6 and TRBJ2-1, with D unresolved. In germline, CDR1 is SGHDT, CDR2 YYEEEE. V lost 2 bases, J lost 10 bases, and 7 bases lay in between. This CDR3 contains 11 residues. In nucleotides, the CDR3 is TGTGCCAGCAGCTTACTTAGAGAGCAGTTCTTC. This gives the protein CASSLLREQFF.

This rearrangement joins TRBV4-3 to TRBJ1-2; 7 bases align to TRBD1. CDR1 LGHNA and CDR2 YSLEER come from the germline V gene. V lost 2 bases and J lost 8; bases outside the gene matches: 17. CDR3 length equals 17 residues. The CDR3 is CASSQTPWDRAQGGYTF. The CDR3 DNA reads as TGCGCCAGCAGCCAAACGCCATGGGACAGAGCCCAGGGGGGCTACACCTTC.

The CDR3 spells CASSLPKGGAETQYF. The CDR3 DNA reads as TGTGCCAGCAGCCTACCTAAAGGGGGCGCGGAGACCCAGTACTTC. The J gene is TRBJ2-5, the V gene TRBV3-1 (or the pseudogene TRBV3-2); 7 bases are a match to TRBD1. This CDR3 region has 15 residues. Germline CDR1 reads LGHDT; CDR2 reads YNNKEL (reference sequence). J was trimmed by 5 bases and V by 4 bases; bases with no gene match: 10.

J is TRBJ2-7 and V is TRBV29-1; the match to TRBD1 covers 9 bases. The germline CDR1 and CDR2 sequences are SQVTM and ANQGSEA. The CDR3 loop spans 12 amino acids. Unmatched junction bases numbered 6, after V lost 6 bases and J lost 6 bases. The CDR3 is CSVNRGRGEQYF. CDR3 DNA: TGCAGCGTAAACAGGGGGCGAGGCGAGCAGTACTTC.

J is TRBJ2-5 and V is TRBV29-1; 7 bases map to TRBD1. The CDR3 runs to 12 residues. Trimming removed 6 bases from V and 5 bases from J; junction bases left unmatched: 6. Germline values: CDR1 SQVTM, CDR2 ANQGSEA. The CDR3 sequence is CSVTTGMETQYF. CDR3 DNA: TGCAGCGTCACGACAGGGATGGAGACCCAGTACTTC.

The CDR3 DNA follows: TGCAGCGTTGTAGCTGTGGATGGCTACACCTTC. Residues: CSVVAVDGYTF. The chain uses TRBV29-1 and TRBJ1-2; D gene ambiguous. Germline V CDR1 and CDR2: SQVTM, ANQGSEA. The ends were cut back, 4 bases at V and 6 bases at J, with 9 bases in the middle. The CDR3 is made up of 11 amino acids.

The chain carries TRBV5-1 and TRBJ1-4; D not resolved. With 4 bases removed from V and 5 bases from J, the gap between germline ends came to 15 bases. This CDR3 has 15 residues. Germline V gene lookup returns CDR1 SGHRS and CDR2 YFSETQ. The CDR3 DNA reads TGCGCCAGCAGCATCCACAGCATGTCAAATGAAAAACTGTTTTTT. Residues: CASSIHSMSNEKLFF. Supplemented by reference TRBV5-1 and TRBJ1-4, the full variable domain reads KAGVTQTPRYLIKTRGQQVTLSCSPISGHRSVSWYQQTPGQGLQFLFEYFSETQRNKGNFPGRFSGRQFSNSRSEMNVSTLELGDSALYLCASSIHSMSNEKLFFGSGTQLSVL.

This clone was recorded once. This rearrangement joins TRBV5-1 to TRBJ1-1, with 7 positions matching TRBD1. CDR1 SGHRS and CDR2 YFSETQ come from the germline V gene. Trimming cost V 4 bases and J 1 base; bases outside gene matches: 4. CDR3 length equals 14 residues. DNA for the CDR3: TGCGCCAGCAGCAAACAGGGGTCGAACACTGAAGCTTTCTTT. This codes for CASSKQGSNTEAFF.

The genes are TRBV5-1 and TRBJ2-3, with TRBD2 identical over 12 bases. The ends lost 2 bases at V and 0 bases at J; junction bases unmatched: 7. This CDR3 is built from 18 residues. Germline values: CDR1 SGHRS, CDR2 YFSETQ. CDR3 in amino acids: CASSFSSGRGSSTDTQYF. The CDR3 DNA reads TGCGCCAGCAGCTTTTCTAGCGGGAGGGGATCTAGCACAGATACGCAGTATTTT. Full variable domain (rest looked up from reference TRBV5-1 and TRBJ2-3): KAGVTQTPRYLIKTRGQQVTLSCSPISGHRSVSWYQQTPGQGLQFLFEYFSETQRNKGNFPGRFSGRQFSNSRSEMNVSTLELGDSALYLCASSFSSGRGSSTDTQYFGPGTRLTVL.

The chain has TRBV11-1 and TRBJ2-5, with 8 bases aligning to TRBD2. Germline lookup yields CDR1 SGHAT and CDR2 FQDESV (reference sequence). The J segment lost 4 bases and the V segment lost 5 bases, leaving 9 bases of the junction unmatched. This CDR3 is built from 15 residues. The CDR3 reads CASSLTRAGGETQYF. Written as DNA, the CDR3 is TGTGCCAGCAGCCTCACCCGCGCGGGAGGAGAGACCCAGTACTTC.

V usage is TRBV7-3 and J usage is TRBJ2-2, with 7 bases fitting TRBD2. V lost 1 base, J lost 10 bases, and 9 bases stayed unmatched. This CDR3 is built from 15 residues. Germline V gene lookup returns CDR1 SGHTA and CDR2 FQGTGA. CDR3 nucleotide sequence: TGTGCCAGCAGCTTAATGGTAGCGGGTCCTTCGGAGCTGTTTTTT. Translation gives CASSLMVAGPSELFF.

This sequence joins TRBV12-3 or TRBV12-4 and TRBJ2-2; D is unresolved. V shed 2 bases and J shed 8 bases, with 3 bases lying between them. The CDR3 runs to 11 residues. The CDR3 DNA follows: TGTGCCAGCAGTTTACTGGGGGAGCTGTTTTTT. Amino acids: CASSLLGELFF.

This chain joins TRBV9 and TRBJ1-4; a weak D match, TRBD1 (6 bases). The V and J ends lost 4 bases and 4 bases respectively, with 20 bases between them. This CDR3 has 17 amino acids. Germline V CDR1 and CDR2: SGDLS, YYNGEE. The CDR3 sequence is CASSPGAGVQHNEKLFF. The CDR3 DNA is TGTGCCAGCAGCCCTGGGGCAGGGGTGCAGCATAATGAAAAACTGTTTTTT.

The chain combines TRBV4-3 with TRBJ1-2; a weak D match, TRBD1 (6 bases). This CDR3 is 14 amino acids long. The ends were cut back, 0 bases at V and 3 bases at J, with 8 bases in the middle. The V gene's germline CDR1 is LGHNA and CDR2 YSLEER. For the CDR3, the DNA is TGCGCCAGCAGCCAAGACACAGGGCACTATGGCTACACCTTC. Residues: CASSQDTGHYGYTF.

The chain couples TRBV19 to TRBJ1-2; D might be TRBD1 (5 bases). Germline CDR1 is LNHDA and CDR2 is SQIVND (reference sequence). CDR3 size: 12 residues. With 8 bases removed from V and 3 bases from J, the gap between germline ends came to 10 bases. CDR3 sequence: CASAGWDYGYTF. CDR3 bases: TGTGCCAGTGCAGGGTGGGACTATGGCTACACCTTC.

This clone has just one count. CDR3 loop: CASSPPDRPEKLFF. In DNA form, the CDR3 reads TGTGCCAGCTCACCCCCTGACAGACCTGAAAAACTGTTTTTT. V and J are TRBV18 and TRBJ1-4, with D possibly matching TRBD1 (5 bases). The CDR3 has 14 amino acids. Germline V gives CDR1 KGHSH, CDR2 LQKENI. Trimming took off 3 bases at V and 7 bases at J, with 12 bases between the two ends.

This chain joins TRBV28 and TRBJ2-1; no firm D call. V lost 5 bases, J lost 12 bases, and 23 bases lay in between. Germline loops: CDR1 MDHEN, CDR2 SYDVKM. The CDR3 has 15 amino acids. CDR3 nucleotide sequence: TGTGCCAGCAGTCTACTCGCGAGACTCCTATCGAGGCAGTTCTTC. Amino acids: CASSLLARLLSRQFF.